This passage covers 30 T cell receptor beta chains from one sample sequenced in a study of shared T cell receptors in the human thymus. Measured with immunoSEQ multiplex PCR; TCRdb has only the in-frame clones, and not every one. The table lists about 540,000 clones, approximately 80% of them singletons, with around 0.012% in the top ten. These same data were also listed under a study on human thymus T cells.

The sequenced material came from thymocytes. These receptors all come from a boy younger than two with a congenital heart defect.

The genes are TRBV5-4 and TRBJ1-2; D perhaps matches TRBD1 (5 bases). Germline CDR1 reads SGHNT; CDR2 reads YYREEE (reference sequence). The CDR3 totals 16 residues. V lost 0 bases and J lost 0, with 12 bases in between. The CDR3 sequence is CASSLVGLHSNYGYTF. The DNA of the CDR3 is TGTGCCAGCAGCTTGGTGGGACTCCACTCTAACTATGGCTACACCTTC. Variable domain in full (rest from reference TRBV5-4 and TRBJ1-2): ETGVTQSPTHLIKTRGQQVTLRCSSQSGHNTVSWYQQALGQGPQFIFQYYREEENGRGNFPPRFSGLQFPNYSSELNVNALELDDSALYLCASSLVGLHSNYGYTFGSGTRLTVV.

The chain combines TRBV4-2 with TRBJ2-7; D may be TRBD2 (6 bases). V gave up 1 base and J gave up 0 bases, with 16 bases separating them. CDR3 length equals 17 residues. Per germline, CDR1 LGHNA and CDR2 YNFKEQ. This CDR3 is CASSQVSARTISYEQYF. In DNA, the CDR3 is TGTGCCAGCAGCCAAGTGTCGGCAAGGACTATCTCCTACGAGCAGTACTTC.

The genes are TRBV2 and TRBJ2-1; 11 nucleotides match TRBD2. The CDR3 spans 16 residues. CDR1 SNHLY and CDR2 FYNNEI come from the germline V gene. V dropped 5 bases and J dropped 6; count of bases not matched to a gene: 9. This CDR3 reads CASSPLAGGFGNEQFF. CDR3 DNA sequence: TGTGCCAGCAGTCCCCTAGCGGGAGGTTTTGGCAATGAGCAGTTCTTC. The whole variable domain, remainder taken from reference TRBV2 and TRBJ2-1, is EPEVTQTPSHQVTQMGQEVILRCVPISNHLYFYWYRQILGQKVEFLVSFYNNEISEKSEIFDDQFSVERPDGSNFTLKIRSTKLEDSAMYFCASSPLAGGFGNEQFFGPGTRLTVL.

The chain uses TRBV2 and TRBJ1-6; D gene ambiguous. The V gene lost 6 bases and the J gene lost 7 bases, with 7 bases spanning the gap. CDR3 length: 12 amino acids. The germline V gene encodes CDR1 SNHLY and CDR2 FYNNEI. CDR3 sequence: CASSGVNSPLHF. As DNA, the CDR3 is TGTGCCAGCAGCGGGGTGAATTCACCCCTCCACTTT.

The J gene is TRBJ2-5, the V gene TRBV5-6, with TRBD1 identical over 7 bases. Germline V lookup: CDR1 SGHDT, CDR2 YYEEEE. The trim removed 5 bases at V and 1 base at J, leaving 8 bases unmatched. This CDR3 has 15 amino acids. CDR3 in amino acids: CASRRSRQGQETQYF. The CDR3 region has the DNA TGTGCCAGCAGGAGGTCGAGACAGGGCCAAGAGACCCAGTACTTC. Full variable domain (remainder filled in from reference TRBV5-6 and TRBJ2-5): DAGVTQSPTHLIKTRGQQVTLRCSPKSGHDTVSWYQQALGQGPQFIFQYYEEEERQRGNFPDRFSGHQFPNYSSELNVNALLLGDSALYLCASRRSRQGQETQYFGPGTRLLVL.

Comment on this clone: This CDR3 is also generated by other DNA sequences in the sample. This chain uses TRBV29-1 with TRBJ2-7, with D perhaps TRBD2 (6 bases). V was trimmed by 5 bases and J by 3 bases, leaving 23 bases between them. The V gene's germline CDR1 is SQVTM and CDR2 ANQGSEA. The CDR3 totals 16 residues. CDR3 nucleotide sequence: TGCAGCGTTCTACGGGACGGAGGGGTGAATCGCTACGAGCAGTACTTC. As protein: CSVLRDGGVNRYEQYF.

The rearrangement uses TRBV4-1 and TRBJ2-1; TRBD2 matches at 8 bases. Losses at the gene ends were 1 base for V and 2 bases for J; bases not matched to a gene: 10. Germline V gives CDR1 MGHRA, CDR2 YSYEKL. This CDR3 spans 18 amino acids. Written as DNA, the CDR3 is TGCGCCAGCAGCCAAGGCGGGCTAGCGGGCACCCCCTACAATGAGCAGTTCTTC. Translation: CASSQGGLAGTPYNEQFF.

The chain uses TRBV28 and TRBJ2-5; 7 nucleotides agree with TRBD1. The CDR3 runs to 15 residues. Germline V gives CDR1 MDHEN, CDR2 SYDVKM. Trimming took 5 bases from V and 2 from J; bases not matched to a gene: 8. CDR3 in amino acids: CASSPPKGQQETQYF. DNA for the CDR3: TGTGCCAGCAGTCCCCCCAAGGGACAGCAAGAGACCCAGTACTTC. The full variable domain, completed using reference TRBV28 and TRBJ2-5, is DVKVTQSSRYLVKRTGEKVFLECVQDMDHENMFWYRQDPGLGLRLIYFSYDVKMKEKGDIPEGYSVSREKKERFSLILESASTNQTSMYLCASSPPKGQQETQYFGPGTRLLVL.

The rearrangement uses TRBV7-8 and TRBJ2-1; 8 nucleotides line up with TRBD2. This CDR3 region has 16 residues. The germline V gene encodes CDR1 SGHVS and CDR2 FQNEAQ. J was trimmed by 7 bases and V by 2 bases; bases with no gene match: 10. The CDR3 sequence is CASSLSTGLVGNEQFF. CDR3 DNA sequence: TGTGCCAGCAGCTTAAGCACGGGACTAGTGGGTAATGAGCAGTTCTTC.

J is TRBJ1-3 and V is TRBV28; a weak D match, TRBD1 (5 bases). The CDR3 loop spans 16 amino acids. Per germline, CDR1 MDHEN and CDR2 SYDVKM. V was pared by 5 bases and J by 0 bases, with 14 bases between. The CDR3 here is CASSTGGFNSGNTIYF. The CDR3 nucleotides are TGTGCCAGCAGTACCGGGGGGTTCAACTCTGGAAACACCATATATTTT.

The V and J genes are TRBV6-5 and TRBJ1-1; D remains ambiguous. Germline V gene data show CDR1 as MNHEY and CDR2 as SVGAGI. The CDR3 sequence is 12 residues long. The V gene lost 6 bases and the J gene lost 5 bases, with 10 bases spanning the gap. CDR3 nucleotide sequence: TGTGCCAGCAGGGTAGGGAGGACTGAAGCTTTCTTT. It is translated as CASRVGRTEAFF.

The V call is TRBV30, the J call TRBJ2-7, with 9 bases matching TRBD1. The germline V gene has CDR1 GTSNPN and CDR2 SVGIG (reference sequence). The CDR3 is 15 residues long. After removal of 1 base from V and 3 bases from J, the junction contained 7 bases not matched to a gene. In DNA form, the CDR3 reads TGTGCCTGGAGTGCCACCGGGACAGGGTACTACGAGCAGTACTTC. It encodes CAWSATGTGYYEQYF.

This clone came up once. The chain couples TRBV19 to TRBJ2-3, with 9 bases matching TRBD2. Germline V gene lookup returns CDR1 LNHDA and CDR2 SQIVND (reference sequence). Trimming cost V 5 bases and J 1 base; bases outside gene matches: 10. The CDR3 runs to 17 residues. CDR3 in amino acids: CASSPSGALPGTDTQYF. The CDR3 nucleotides read TGTGCCAGTAGTCCTAGCGGGGCCTTGCCCGGCACAGATACGCAGTATTTT.

The J gene is TRBJ1-3, the V gene TRBV19, with D uncertain. Trimming stripped 5 bases from V and 4 bases from J, with 15 bases between. Germline V gene data show CDR1 as LNHDA and CDR2 as SQIVND (reference sequence). The CDR3 totals 15 residues. The CDR3 sequence is CASSLRRVSGNTIYF. The CDR3 DNA sequence: TGTGCCAGTAGTCTAAGGAGGGTATCAGGAAACACCATATATTTT.

This clone was seen a few times. J is TRBJ2-5 and V is TRBV2, with 7 bases fitting TRBD2. The germline V gene has CDR1 SNHLY and CDR2 FYNNEI. This CDR3 is 17 amino acids long. V trimming: 6 bases; J trimming: 0 bases; junction bases outside the gene matches: 13. CDR3 coding DNA: TGTGCCAGCAGGGAGACAAGGGACTACCCCTACCAAGAGACCCAGTACTTC. Amino acids: CASRETRDYPYQETQYF.

Only a few counts were recorded for this clone. This sequence joins TRBV4-3 and TRBJ1-5; TRBD1 aligns across 7 bases. Trimming at V came to 3 bases and at J to 9 bases, leaving 2 bases not matched to a gene. This CDR3 region has 12 residues. The germline gives CDR1 LGHNA, CDR2 YSLEER. CDR3: CASSQNRGPQHF. CDR3 nucleotide sequence: TGCGCCAGCAGCCAGAACAGGGGGCCCCAGCATTTT.

The chain is built from TRBV30 and TRBJ2-1; 11 bases are shared with TRBD2. Trimming took 5 bases from V and 7 from J; bases not matched to a gene: 7. The V gene's germline CDR1 is GTSNPN and CDR2 SVGIG (reference sequence). The CDR3 totals 14 residues. CDR3 DNA: TGTGCCTGGGACGATAGCGGGAGGGGGAATGAGCAGTTCTTC. Its protein is CAWDDSGRGNEQFF.

V is TRBV6-5 and J is TRBJ1-4; TRBD1 matches at 7 bases. There are 15 residues in the CDR3. V was pared by 2 bases and J by 7 bases, with 7 bases of the junction left unmatched. CDR1 and CDR2 (germline): MNHEY, SVGAGI. CDR3: CASSYRGRPGEKLFF. In nucleotides, the CDR3 is TGTGCCAGCAGTTACAGGGGGCGCCCCGGTGAAAAACTGTTTTTT.

The chain carries TRBV4-3 and TRBJ2-1, with TRBD1 as a possible D gene (5 bases). The CDR3 consists of 16 residues. V was cut by 0 bases and J by 8 bases, with 17 bases left in between. CDR1 and CDR2 (germline): LGHNA, YSLEER. The CDR3 DNA reads TGCGCCAGCAGCCAAGATTCGAAGGGGATTCAGTATGAGCAGTTCTTC. Translation: CASSQDSKGIQYEQFF.

The rearrangement joins TRBV15 to TRBJ1-5; a possible D gene is TRBD1 (5 bases). CDR1 is LNHNV, CDR2 YYDKDF, per germline (reference sequence). The V gene lost 0 bases and the J gene lost 0 bases, with 15 bases spanning the gap. The CDR3 loop spans 18 amino acids. The CDR3, as DNA: TGTGCCACCAGCAGAGATCTAGACAGACACTATAGCAATCAGCCCCAGCATTTT. Translation: CATSRDLDRHYSNQPQHF.

The chain recombines TRBV10-1 with TRBJ2-3, with D perhaps TRBD2 (6 bases). Germline assignment: CDR1 WNHNN and CDR2 SYGVQD (reference sequence). This CDR3 spans 14 amino acids. Trimming removed 6 bases from V and 6 bases from J, with 16 bases in between. This CDR3 is CASRAGPAPDTQYF. As DNA, the CDR3 is TGCGCCAGCAGGGCGGGACCTGCCCCGGATACGCAGTATTTT.

This chain uses TRBV5-3 with TRBJ2-1; possibly TRBD2 for D (6 bases). TRBV5-3 is an ORF; its function is uncertain. CDR3 size: 15 residues. Trimming took 7 bases from V and 2 from J, leaving 16 bases between them. The CDR3 region is CARLPPWGAYNEQFF. The CDR3 DNA reads as TGTGCCAGACTACCTCCCTGGGGGGCCTACAATGAGCAGTTCTTC.

V and J are TRBV10-3 and TRBJ1-2; D is uncertain. Trimming took 4 bases from V and 5 from J, leaving 11 bases between them. The germline gives CDR1 ENHRY, CDR2 SYGVKD. This CDR3 is 13 amino acids long. CDR3 nucleotide sequence: TGTGCCATCAGTGTGGAGGTTCTTTATGGCTACACCTTC. This codes for CAISVEVLYGYTF.

The chain has TRBV10-3 and TRBJ2-5; D may be TRBD2 (6 bases). The CDR3 covers 15 residues. V gave up 2 bases and J gave up 3 bases, with 13 bases separating them. The germline V gene has CDR1 ENHRY and CDR2 SYGVKD. The CDR3 nucleotides read TGTGCCATCAGTGAGCCGGGACTCCTAAAAGAGACCCAGTACTTC. Translation gives CAISEPGLLKETQYF.

The J gene is TRBJ2-7, the V gene TRBV7-9, with TRBD2 matching over 7 bases. V lost 5 bases to trimming and J lost 2 bases; unmatched junction nucleotides: 12. The CDR3 has 16 residues. Germline V gene sequence: CDR1 SEHNR, CDR2 FQNEAQ (reference sequence). CDR3 sequence (DNA): TGTGCCAGCAGCCCCCATCTCGGACTAGGGGCCTACGAGCAGTACTTC. Amino acid sequence: CASSPHLGLGAYEQYF.

The chain couples TRBV4-2 to TRBJ2-2; D is perhaps TRBD2 (5 bases). CDR1 LGHNA and CDR2 YNFKEQ come from the germline V gene. This CDR3 has 16 residues. The V end lost 3 bases, the J end lost 7 bases, and 18 bases lay between the germline ends. The CDR3 reads CASSQGDSTPHGELFF. CDR3 coding DNA: TGTGCCAGCAGCCAGGGAGACTCTACACCTCACGGGGAGCTGTTTTTT.

This chain links TRBV2 with TRBJ2-5; 8 positions match TRBD1. Per the germline V gene, CDR1 is SNHLY and CDR2 is FYNNEI. The CDR3 length is 17 residues. V was clipped by 7 bases and J by 5 bases; unmatched bases: 18. The CDR3 sequence: CASTKVAGQGGRETQYF. CDR3 coding DNA: TGTGCCAGCACCAAGGTGGCTGGACAGGGAGGCCGGGAGACCCAGTACTTC. Based on the CDR3 plus reference TRBV2 and TRBJ2-5, the full variable domain is EPEVTQTPSHQVTQMGQEVILRCVPISNHLYFYWYRQILGQKVEFLVSFYNNEISEKSEIFDDQFSVERPDGSNFTLKIRSTKLEDSAMYFCASTKVAGQGGRETQYFGPGTRLLVL.

This clone was seen a handful of times. J is TRBJ2-1 and V is TRBV4-3; 8 bases map to TRBD2. Germline CDR1 LGHNA, CDR2 YSLEER. The length of the CDR3 is 13 residues. V shed 1 base, J shed 9 bases, and the junction held 2 bases outside the gene matches. CDR3 nucleotides: TGCGCCAGCAGCCAAGCTGCGGGAGGTGAGCAGTTCTTC. Residues: CASSQAAGGEQFF.

The V and J genes are TRBV10-3 and TRBJ2-1; 12 nucleotides agree with TRBD2. CDR3 length: 15 residues. V dropped 7 bases and J dropped 4; count of bases not matched to a gene: 5. CDR1 and CDR2 (germline): ENHRY, SYGVKD. The CDR3 DNA follows: TGTGCCATCAATCCACTAGCGGGAGGTTACAATGAGCAGTTCTTC. This gives the protein CAINPLAGGYNEQFF.

This chain joins TRBV27 and TRBJ1-4, with unresolved D. This CDR3 spans 13 amino acids. Per germline, CDR1 MNHEY and CDR2 SMNVEV (reference sequence). V shed 6 bases and J shed 7 bases, with 12 bases lying between them. The CDR3: CASSRLGGEKLFF. The DNA for the CDR3 is TGTGCCAGCAGCAGGCTAGGAGGTGAAAAACTGTTTTTT. Combining the CDR3 with reference TRBV27 and TRBJ1-4 gives the whole variable domain EAQVTQNPRYLITVTGKKLTVTCSQNMNHEYMSWYRQDPGLGLRQIYYSMNVEVTDKGDVPEGYKVSRKEKRNFPLILESPSPNQTSLYFCASSRLGGEKLFFGSGTQLSVL.